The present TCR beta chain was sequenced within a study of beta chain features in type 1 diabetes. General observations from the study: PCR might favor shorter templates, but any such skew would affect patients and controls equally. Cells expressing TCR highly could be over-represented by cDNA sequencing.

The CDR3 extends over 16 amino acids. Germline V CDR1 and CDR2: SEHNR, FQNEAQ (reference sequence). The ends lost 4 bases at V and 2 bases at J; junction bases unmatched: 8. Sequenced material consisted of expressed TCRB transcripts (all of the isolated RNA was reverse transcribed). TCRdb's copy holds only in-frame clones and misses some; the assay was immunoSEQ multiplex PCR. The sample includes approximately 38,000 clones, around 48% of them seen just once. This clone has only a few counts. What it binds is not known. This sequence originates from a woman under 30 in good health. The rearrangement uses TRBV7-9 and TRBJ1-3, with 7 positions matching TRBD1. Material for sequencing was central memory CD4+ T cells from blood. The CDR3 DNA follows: TGTGCCAGCAGCTCCCACAGGGGATTCCCTGGAAACACCATATATTTT. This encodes CASSSHRGFPGNTIYF.